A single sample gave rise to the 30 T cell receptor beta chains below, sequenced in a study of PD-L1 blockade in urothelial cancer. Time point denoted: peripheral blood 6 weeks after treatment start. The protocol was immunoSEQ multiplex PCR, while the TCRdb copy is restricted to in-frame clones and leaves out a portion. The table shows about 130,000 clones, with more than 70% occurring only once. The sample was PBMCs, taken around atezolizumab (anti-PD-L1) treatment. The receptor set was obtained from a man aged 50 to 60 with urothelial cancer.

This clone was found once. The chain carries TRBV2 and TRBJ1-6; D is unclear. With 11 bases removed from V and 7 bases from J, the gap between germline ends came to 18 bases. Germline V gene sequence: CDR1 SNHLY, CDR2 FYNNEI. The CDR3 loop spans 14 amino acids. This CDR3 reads CADQAQGGNSPLHF. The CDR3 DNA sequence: TGTGCCGACCAAGCGCAAGGAGGGAATTCACCCCTCCACTTT.

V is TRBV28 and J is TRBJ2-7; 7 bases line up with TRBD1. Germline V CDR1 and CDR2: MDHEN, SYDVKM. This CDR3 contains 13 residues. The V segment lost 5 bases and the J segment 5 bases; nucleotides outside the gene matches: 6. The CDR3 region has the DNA TGTGCCAGCAGTAAACCAGACAGGGACGAGCAGTACTTC. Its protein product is CASSKPDRDEQYF.

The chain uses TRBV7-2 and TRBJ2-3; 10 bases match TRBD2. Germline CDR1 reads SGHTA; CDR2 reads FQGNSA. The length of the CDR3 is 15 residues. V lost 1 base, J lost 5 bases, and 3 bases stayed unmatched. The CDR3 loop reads CASSLVASGRDTQYF. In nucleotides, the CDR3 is TGTGCCAGCAGCTTAGTGGCTAGCGGGAGAGATACGCAGTATTTT.

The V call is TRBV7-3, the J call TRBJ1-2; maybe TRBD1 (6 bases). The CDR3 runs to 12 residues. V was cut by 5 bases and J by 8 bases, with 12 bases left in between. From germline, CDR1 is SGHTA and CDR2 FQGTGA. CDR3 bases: TGTGCCAGCAGCGAACAGGGTATGGGCTACACCTTC. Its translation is CASSEQGMGYTF.

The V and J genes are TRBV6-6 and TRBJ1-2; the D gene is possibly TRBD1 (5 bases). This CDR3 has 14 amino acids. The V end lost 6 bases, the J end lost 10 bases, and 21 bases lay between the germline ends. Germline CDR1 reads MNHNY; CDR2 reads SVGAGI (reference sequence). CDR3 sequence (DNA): TGTGCCAGCAGGACCCCTTCTACGGGGGACTTCTACACCTTC. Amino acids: CASRTPSTGDFYTF.

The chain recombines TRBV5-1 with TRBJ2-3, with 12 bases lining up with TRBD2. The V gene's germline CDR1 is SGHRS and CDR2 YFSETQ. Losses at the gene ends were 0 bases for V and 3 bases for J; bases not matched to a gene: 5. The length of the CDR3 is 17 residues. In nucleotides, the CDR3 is TGCGCCAGCAGCTTGGGAAAAACTAGCGGGAGGACAGATACGCAGTATTTT. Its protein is CASSLGKTSGRTDTQYF.

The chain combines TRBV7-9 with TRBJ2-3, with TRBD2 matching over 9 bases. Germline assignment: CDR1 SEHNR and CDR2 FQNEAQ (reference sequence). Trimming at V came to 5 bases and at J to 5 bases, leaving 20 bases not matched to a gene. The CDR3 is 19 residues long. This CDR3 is CASSRAASGARLREDTQYF. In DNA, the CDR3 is TGTGCCAGCAGCAGGGCGGCTAGCGGGGCCCGATTGAGGGAAGATACGCAGTATTTT.

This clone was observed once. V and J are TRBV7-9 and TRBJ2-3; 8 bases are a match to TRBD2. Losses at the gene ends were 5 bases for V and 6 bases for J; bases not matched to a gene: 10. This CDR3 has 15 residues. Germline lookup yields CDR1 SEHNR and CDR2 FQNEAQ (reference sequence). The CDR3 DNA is TGTGCCAGCAGCCGCTCAGCGGGAGAATGGGATACGCAGTATTTT. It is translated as CASSRSAGEWDTQYF.

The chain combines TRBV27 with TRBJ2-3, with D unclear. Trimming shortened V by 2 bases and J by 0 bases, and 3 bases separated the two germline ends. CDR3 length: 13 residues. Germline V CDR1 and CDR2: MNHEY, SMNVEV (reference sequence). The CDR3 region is CASSLLSTDTQYF. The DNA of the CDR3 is TGTGCCAGCAGTTTACTAAGCACAGATACGCAGTATTTT.

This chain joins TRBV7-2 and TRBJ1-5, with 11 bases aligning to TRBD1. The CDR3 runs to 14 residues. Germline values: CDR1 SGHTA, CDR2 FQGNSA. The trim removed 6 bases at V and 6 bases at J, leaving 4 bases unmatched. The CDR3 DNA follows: TGTGCCAGCAGACGGACAGGGGGCGGTCAGCCCCAGCATTTT. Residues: CASRRTGGGQPQHF.

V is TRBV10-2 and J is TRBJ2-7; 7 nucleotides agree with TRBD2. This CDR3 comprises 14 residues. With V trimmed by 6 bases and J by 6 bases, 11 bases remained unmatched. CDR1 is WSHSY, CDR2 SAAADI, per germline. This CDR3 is CASSGAGRLSEQYF. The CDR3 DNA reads TGCGCCAGCAGCGGAGCGGGACGCCTAAGCGAGCAGTACTTC.

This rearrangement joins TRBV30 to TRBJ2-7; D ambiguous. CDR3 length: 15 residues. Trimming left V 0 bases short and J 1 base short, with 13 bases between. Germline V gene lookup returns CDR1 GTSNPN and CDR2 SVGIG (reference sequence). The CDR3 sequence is CAWSVGRSRSYEQYF. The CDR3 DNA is TGTGCCTGGAGTGTCGGTAGGTCTAGGTCCTACGAGCAGTACTTC.

The chain's CDR3 is CASSLAGGRSYNEQFF. The CDR3 bases are TGTGCCAGCAGCTTAGCGGGAGGAAGGTCCTACAATGAGCAGTTCTTC. J is TRBJ2-1 and V is TRBV11-2; 7 positions match TRBD2. The CDR3 covers 16 residues. The trim removed 1 base at V and 1 base at J, leaving 4 bases unmatched. Germline lookup yields CDR1 SGHAT and CDR2 FQNNGV.

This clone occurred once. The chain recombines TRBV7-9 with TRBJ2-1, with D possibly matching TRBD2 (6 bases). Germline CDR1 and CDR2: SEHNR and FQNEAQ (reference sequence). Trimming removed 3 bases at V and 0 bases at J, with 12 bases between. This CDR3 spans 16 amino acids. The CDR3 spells CASSLAYGSSYNEQFF. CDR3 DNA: TGTGCCAGCAGCTTGGCCTACGGGAGCTCCTACAATGAGCAGTTCTTC.

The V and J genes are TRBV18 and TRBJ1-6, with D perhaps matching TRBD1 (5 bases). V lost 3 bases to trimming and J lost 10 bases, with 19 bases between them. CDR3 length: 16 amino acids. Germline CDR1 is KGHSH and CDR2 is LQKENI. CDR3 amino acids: CASSPVRQGRESPLHF. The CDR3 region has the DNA TGTGCCAGCTCACCCGTGCGGCAGGGCCGTGAATCACCCCTCCACTTT. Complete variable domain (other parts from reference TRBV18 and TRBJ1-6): NAGVMQNPRHLVRRRGQEARLRCSPMKGHSHVYWYRQLPEEGLKFMVYLQKENIIDESGMPKERFSAEFPKEGPSILRIQQVVRGDSAAYFCASSPVRQGRESPLHFGNGTRLTVT.

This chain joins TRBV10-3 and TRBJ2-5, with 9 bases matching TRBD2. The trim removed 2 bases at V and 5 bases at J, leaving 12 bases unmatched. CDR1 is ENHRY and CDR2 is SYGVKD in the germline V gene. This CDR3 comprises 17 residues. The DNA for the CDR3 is TGTGCCATCAGTGAGGGGACCTGGGGACTAGCACTTGAGACCCAGTACTTC. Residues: CAISEGTWGLALETQYF.

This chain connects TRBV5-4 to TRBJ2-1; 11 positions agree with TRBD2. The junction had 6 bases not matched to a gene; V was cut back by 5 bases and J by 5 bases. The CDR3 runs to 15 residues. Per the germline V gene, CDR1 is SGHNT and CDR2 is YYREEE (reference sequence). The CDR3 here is CASRPGTSGNNEQFF. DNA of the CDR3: TGTGCCAGCAGACCCGGGACTAGCGGAAACAATGAGCAGTTCTTC.

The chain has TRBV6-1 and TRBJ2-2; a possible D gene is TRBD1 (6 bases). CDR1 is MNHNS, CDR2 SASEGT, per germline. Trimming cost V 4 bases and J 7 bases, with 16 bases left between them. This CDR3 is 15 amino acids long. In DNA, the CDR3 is TGTGCCAGCAGTGGGGGGCCCTTTCGGGGCGGGGAGCTGTTTTTT. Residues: CASSGGPFRGGELFF.

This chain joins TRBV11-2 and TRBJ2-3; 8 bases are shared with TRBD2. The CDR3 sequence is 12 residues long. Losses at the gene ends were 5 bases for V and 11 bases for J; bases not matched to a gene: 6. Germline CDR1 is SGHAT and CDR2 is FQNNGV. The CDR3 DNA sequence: TGTGCCAGCAGCCCGGGACTAGTTATGCAGTATTTT. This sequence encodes CASSPGLVMQYF.

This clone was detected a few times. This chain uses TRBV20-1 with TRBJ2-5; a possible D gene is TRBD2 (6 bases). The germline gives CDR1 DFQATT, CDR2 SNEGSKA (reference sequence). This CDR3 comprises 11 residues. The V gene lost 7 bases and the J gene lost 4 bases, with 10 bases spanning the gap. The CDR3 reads CSGGKGETQYF. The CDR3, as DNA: TGCAGTGGCGGGAAGGGAGAGACCCAGTACTTC.

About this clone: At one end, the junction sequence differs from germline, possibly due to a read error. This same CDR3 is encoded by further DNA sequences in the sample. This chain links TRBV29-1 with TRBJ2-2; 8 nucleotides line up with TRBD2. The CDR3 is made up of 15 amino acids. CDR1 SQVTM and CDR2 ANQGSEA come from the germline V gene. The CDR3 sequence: CSVAVYGRAAGELFF. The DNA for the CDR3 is TGCAGCGTTGCCGTTTACGGGAGGGCCGCCGGGGAACTGTTTTTT.

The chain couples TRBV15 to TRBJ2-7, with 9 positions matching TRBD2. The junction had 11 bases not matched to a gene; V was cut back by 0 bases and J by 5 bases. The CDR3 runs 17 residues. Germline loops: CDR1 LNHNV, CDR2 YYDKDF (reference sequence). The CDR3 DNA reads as TGTGCCACCAGCAGAGATCTTGGCCTAGCGGGACAAAACGAGCAGTACTTC. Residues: CATSRDLGLAGQNEQYF.

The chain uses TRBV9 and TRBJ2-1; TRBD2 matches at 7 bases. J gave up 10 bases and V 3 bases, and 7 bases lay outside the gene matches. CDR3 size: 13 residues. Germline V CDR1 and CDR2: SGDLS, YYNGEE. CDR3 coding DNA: TGTGCCAGCAGCGGTGGGGGGGGAGGCGAGCAGTTCTTC. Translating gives CASSGGGGGEQFF.

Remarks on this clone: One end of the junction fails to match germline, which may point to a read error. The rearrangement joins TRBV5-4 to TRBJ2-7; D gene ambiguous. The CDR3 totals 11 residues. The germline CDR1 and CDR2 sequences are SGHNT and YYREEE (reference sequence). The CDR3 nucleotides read TGTGCCAGCAGCTCAAACTACGAACAGTACTTC. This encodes CASSSNYEQYF.

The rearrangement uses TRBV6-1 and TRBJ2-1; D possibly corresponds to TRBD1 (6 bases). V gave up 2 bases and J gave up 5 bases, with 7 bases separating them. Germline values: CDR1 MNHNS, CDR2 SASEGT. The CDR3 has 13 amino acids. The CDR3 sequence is CASSEPGDNEQFF. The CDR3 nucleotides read TGTGCCAGCAGTGAACCAGGGGACAATGAGCAGTTCTTC.

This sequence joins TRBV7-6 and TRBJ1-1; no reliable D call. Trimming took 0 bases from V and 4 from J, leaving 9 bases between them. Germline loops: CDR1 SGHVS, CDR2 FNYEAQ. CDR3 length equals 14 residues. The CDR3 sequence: CASSLASGSTEAFF. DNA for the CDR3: TGTGCCAGCAGCTTAGCGTCAGGAAGCACTGAAGCTTTCTTT.

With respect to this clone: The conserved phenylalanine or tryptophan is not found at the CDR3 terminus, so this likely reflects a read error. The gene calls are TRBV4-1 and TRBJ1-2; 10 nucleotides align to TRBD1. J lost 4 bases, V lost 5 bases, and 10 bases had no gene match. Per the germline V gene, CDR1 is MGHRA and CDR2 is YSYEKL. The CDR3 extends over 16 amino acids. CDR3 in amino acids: CASSKLTGGAGYGYTL. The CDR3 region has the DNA TGCGCCAGCAGCAAACTGACAGGGGGCGCCGGCTATGGCTACACCCTC.

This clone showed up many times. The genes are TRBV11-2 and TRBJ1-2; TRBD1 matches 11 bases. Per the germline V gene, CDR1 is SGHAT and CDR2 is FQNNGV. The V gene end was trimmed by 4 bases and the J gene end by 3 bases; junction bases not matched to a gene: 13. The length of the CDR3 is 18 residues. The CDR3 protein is CASSSSRTGGDLDYGYTF. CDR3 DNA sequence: TGTGCCAGCAGCTCCTCCCGGACAGGGGGCGATCTAGACTATGGCTACACCTTC.

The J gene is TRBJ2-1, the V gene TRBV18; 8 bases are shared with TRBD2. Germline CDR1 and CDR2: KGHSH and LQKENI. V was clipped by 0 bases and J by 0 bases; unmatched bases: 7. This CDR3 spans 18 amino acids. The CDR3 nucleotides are TGTGCCAGCTCACCACCGGGGGTAGCGGGAAGCTCCTACAATGAGCAGTTCTTC. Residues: CASSPPGVAGSSYNEQFF.

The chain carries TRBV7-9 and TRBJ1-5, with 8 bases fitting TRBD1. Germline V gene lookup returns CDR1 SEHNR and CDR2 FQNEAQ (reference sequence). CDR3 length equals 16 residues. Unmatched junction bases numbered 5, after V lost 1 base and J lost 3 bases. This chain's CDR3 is CASSLGTGRYNQPQHF. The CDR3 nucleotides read TGTGCCAGCAGCTTAGGGACAGGGAGATACAATCAGCCCCAGCATTTT.